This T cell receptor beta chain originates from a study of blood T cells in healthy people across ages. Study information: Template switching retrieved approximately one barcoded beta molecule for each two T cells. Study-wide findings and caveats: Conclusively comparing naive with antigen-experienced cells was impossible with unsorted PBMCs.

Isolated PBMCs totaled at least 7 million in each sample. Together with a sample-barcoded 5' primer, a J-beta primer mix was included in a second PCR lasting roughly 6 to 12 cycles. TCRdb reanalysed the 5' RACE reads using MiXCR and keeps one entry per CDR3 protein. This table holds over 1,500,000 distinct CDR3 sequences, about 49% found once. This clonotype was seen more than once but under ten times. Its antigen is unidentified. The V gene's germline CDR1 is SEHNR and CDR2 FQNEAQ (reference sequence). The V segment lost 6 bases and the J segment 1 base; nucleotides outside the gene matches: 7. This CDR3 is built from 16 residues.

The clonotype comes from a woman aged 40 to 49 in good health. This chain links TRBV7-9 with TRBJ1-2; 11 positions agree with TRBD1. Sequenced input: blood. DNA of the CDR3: TGTGCCAGCAGGGGACAGGGGGGACGACATAACTATGGCTACACCTTC. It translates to CASRGQGGRHNYGYTF. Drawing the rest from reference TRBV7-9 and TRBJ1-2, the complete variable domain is DTGVSQNPRHKITKRGQNVTFRCDPISEHNRLYWYRQTLGQGPEFLTYFQNEAQLEKSRLLSDRFSAERPKGSFSTLEIQRTEQGDSAMYLCASRGQGGRHNYGYTFGSGTRLTVV.